This paragraph reports one T cell receptor beta chain. Its specificity is unknown. TCRdb's table, derived via immunoSEQ multiplex PCR, lists solely in-frame clones and lacks some. The sample includes about 140,000 clones, roughly 92% of them seen just once. The data are from a study of T cell responses to AZD1222 COVID-19 vaccine. For the study at large: Whether given at about 4 or about 12 weeks, second doses were pooled.

General observations from the study: Epitopes outside B.1.351 and B.1.1.7 mutated regions reportedly drew nearly half of spike TCRs.

This CDR3 contains 13 residues. Trimming removed 8 bases at V and 4 bases at J, with 14 bases between. The germline gives CDR1 ENHRY, CDR2 SYGVKD. The source of this sequence is an adult in good health. The material was peripheral blood, obtained on day 0 of AZD1222 vaccination. This rearrangement joins TRBV10-3 to TRBJ1-1; D gene unclear. This CDR3 reads CAIVSGLGTEAFF. In DNA form, the CDR3 reads TGTGCCATCGTCAGTGGATTGGGCACTGAAGCTTTCTTT.